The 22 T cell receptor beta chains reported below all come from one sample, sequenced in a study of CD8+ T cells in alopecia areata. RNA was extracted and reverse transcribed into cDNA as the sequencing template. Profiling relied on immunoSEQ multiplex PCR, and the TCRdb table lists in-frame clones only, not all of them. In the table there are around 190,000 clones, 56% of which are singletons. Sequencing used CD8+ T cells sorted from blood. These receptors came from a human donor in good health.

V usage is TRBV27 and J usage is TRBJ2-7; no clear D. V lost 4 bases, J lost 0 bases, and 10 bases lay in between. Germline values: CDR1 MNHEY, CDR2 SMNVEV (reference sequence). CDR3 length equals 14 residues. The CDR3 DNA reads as TGTGCCAGCAGTTCGGGCACGAGCTCCTACGAGCAGTACTTC. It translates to CASSSGTSSYEQYF.

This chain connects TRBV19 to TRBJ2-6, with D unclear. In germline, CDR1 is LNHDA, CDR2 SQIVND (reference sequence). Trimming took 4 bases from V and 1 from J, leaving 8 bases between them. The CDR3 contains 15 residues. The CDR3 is CASSTSASGANVLTF. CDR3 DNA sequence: TGTGCCAGTAGTACGAGCGCATCTGGGGCCAACGTCCTGACTTTC. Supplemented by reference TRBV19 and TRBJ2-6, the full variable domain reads DGGITQSPKYLFRKEGQNVTLSCEQNLNHDAMYWYRQDPGQGLRLIYYSQIVNDFQKGDIAEGYSVSREKKESFPLTVTSAQKNPTAFYLCASSTSASGANVLTFGAGSRLTVL.

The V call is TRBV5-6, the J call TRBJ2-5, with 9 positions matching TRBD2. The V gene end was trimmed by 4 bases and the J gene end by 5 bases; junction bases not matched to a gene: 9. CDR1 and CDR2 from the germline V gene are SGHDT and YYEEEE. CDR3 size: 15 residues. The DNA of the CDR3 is TGTGCCAGCAGCCCATCGGGCCTAGCGGGGGAGACCCAGTACTTC. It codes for CASSPSGLAGETQYF.

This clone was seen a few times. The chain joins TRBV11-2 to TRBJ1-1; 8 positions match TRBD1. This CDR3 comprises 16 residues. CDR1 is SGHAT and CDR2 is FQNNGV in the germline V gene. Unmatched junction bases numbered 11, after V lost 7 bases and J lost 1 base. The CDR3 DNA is TGTGCCAGCACCCGTGAGCCGGGACAGGAGAACACTGAAGCTTTCTTT. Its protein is CASTREPGQENTEAFF.

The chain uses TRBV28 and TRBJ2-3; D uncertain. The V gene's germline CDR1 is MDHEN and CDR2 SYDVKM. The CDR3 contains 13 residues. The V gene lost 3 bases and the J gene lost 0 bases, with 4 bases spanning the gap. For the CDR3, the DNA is TGTGCCAGCAGTTTCAGTAGCACAGATACGCAGTATTTT. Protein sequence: CASSFSSTDTQYF.

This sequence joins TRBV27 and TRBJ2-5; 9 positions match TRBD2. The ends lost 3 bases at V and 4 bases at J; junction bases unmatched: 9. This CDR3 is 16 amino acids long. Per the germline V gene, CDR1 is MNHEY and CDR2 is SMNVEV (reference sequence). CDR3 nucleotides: TGTGCCAGCAGTTTGGGACTAGCCCGAGGGGGAGAGACCCAGTACTTC. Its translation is CASSLGLARGGETQYF.

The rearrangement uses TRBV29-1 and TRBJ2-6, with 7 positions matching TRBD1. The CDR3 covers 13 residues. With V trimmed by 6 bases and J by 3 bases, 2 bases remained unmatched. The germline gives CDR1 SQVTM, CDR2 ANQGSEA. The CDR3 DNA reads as TGCAGCGTACAGGGGAGTGGGGCCAACGTCCTGACTTTC. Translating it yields CSVQGSGANVLTF.

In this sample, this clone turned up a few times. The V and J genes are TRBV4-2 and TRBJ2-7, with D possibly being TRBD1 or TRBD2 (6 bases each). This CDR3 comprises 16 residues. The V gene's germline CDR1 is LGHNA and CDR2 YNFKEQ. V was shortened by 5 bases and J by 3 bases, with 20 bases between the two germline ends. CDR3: CASSGGQGRTLYEQYF. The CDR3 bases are TGTGCCAGCAGCGGGGGTCAGGGGAGGACACTCTACGAGCAGTACTTC.

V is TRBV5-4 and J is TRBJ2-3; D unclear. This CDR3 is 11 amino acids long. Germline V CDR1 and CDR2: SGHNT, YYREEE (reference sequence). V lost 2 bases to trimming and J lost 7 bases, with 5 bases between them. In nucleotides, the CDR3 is TGTGCCAGCAGCTTAGGAAATACGCAGTATTTT. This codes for CASSLGNTQYF.

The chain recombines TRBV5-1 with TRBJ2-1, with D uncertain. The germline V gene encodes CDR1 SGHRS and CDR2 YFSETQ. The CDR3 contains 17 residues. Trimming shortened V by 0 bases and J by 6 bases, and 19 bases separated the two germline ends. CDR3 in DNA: TGCGCCAGCAGCTTGGAGAGCTCTCCACTGTGGGGCAATGAGCAGTTCTTC. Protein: CASSLESSPLWGNEQFF.

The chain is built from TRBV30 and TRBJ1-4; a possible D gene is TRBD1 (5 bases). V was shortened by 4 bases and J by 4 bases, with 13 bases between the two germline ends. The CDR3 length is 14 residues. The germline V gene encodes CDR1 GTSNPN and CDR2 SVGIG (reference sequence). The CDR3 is CAWTEGRLNEKLFF. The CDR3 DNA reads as TGTGCCTGGACCGAGGGACGGCTTAATGAAAAACTGTTTTTT.

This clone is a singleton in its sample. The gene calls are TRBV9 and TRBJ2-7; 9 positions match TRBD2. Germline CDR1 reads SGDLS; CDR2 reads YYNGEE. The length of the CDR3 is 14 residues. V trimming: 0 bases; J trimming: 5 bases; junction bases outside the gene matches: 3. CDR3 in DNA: TGTGCCAGCAGCGTAGGTAGCGGGGGTAACGAGCAGTACTTC. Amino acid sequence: CASSVGSGGNEQYF.

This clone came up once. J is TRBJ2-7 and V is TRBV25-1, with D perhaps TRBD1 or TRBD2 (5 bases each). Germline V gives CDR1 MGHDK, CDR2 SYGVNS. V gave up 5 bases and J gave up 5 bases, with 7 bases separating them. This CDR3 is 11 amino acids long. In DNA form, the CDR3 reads TGTGCCAGCAGTCGGGGCAACGAGCAGTACTTC. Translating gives CASSRGNEQYF.

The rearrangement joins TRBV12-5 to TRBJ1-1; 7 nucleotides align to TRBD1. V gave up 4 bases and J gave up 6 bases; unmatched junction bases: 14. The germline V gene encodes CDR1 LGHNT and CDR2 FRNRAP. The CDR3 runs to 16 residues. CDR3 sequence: CASGSADRTPGSEAFF. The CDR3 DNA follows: TGTGCTAGTGGTTCCGCGGACAGGACGCCCGGCTCTGAAGCTTTCTTT.

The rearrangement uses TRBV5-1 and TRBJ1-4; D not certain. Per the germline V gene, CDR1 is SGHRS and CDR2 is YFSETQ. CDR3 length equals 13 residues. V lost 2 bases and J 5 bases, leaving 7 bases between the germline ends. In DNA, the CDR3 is TGCGCCAGCAGCTTAACCCAAAATGAAAAACTGTTTTTT. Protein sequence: CASSLTQNEKLFF.

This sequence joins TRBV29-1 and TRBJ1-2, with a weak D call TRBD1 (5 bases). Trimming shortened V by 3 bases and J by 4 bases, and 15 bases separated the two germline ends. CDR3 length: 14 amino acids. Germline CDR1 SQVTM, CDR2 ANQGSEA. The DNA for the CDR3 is TGCAGCGTTGATGGGGGGGATGAATCCTATGGCTACACCTTC. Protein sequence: CSVDGGDESYGYTF.

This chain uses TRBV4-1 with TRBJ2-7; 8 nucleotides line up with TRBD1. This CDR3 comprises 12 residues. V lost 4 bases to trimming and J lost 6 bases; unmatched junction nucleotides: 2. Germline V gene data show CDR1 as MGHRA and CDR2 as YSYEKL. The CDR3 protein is CASSPDRGEQYF. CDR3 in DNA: TGCGCCAGCAGCCCAGACAGGGGCGAGCAGTACTTC.

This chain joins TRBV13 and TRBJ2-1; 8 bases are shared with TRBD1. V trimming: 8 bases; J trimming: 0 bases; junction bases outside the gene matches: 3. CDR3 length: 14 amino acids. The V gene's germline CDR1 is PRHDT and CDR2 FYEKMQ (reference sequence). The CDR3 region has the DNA TGTGCCAGCGGGACAGGCAGCTCCTACAATGAGCAGTTCTTC. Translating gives CASGTGSSYNEQFF.

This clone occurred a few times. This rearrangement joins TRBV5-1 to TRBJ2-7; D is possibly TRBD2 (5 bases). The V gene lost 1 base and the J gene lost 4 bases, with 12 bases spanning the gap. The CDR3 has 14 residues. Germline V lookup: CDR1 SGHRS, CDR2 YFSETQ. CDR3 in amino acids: CASSLSWGDYEQYF. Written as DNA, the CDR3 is TGCGCCAGCAGCTTGTCCTGGGGAGATTACGAGCAGTACTTC.

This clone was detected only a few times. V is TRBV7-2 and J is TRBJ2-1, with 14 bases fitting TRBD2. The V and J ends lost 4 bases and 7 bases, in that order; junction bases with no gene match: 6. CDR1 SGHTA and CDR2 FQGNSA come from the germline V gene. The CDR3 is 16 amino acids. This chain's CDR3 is CASSSGLAGGRNEQFF. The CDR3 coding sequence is TGTGCCAGCAGCTCCGGACTAGCGGGGGGCCGGAATGAGCAGTTCTTC. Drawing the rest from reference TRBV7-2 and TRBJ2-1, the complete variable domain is GAGVSQSPSNKVTEKGKDVELRCDPISGHTALYWYRQSLGQGLEFLIYFQGNSAPDKSGLPSDRFSAERTGGSVSTLTIQRTQQEDSAVYLCASSSGLAGGRNEQFFGPGTRLTVL.

CDR3 loop: CASSGLQGAHSPLHF. The DNA for the CDR3 is TGTGCCAGCAGCGGATTACAGGGGGCTCATTCACCCCTCCACTTT. The rearrangement joins TRBV5-6 to TRBJ1-6, with 9 nucleotides matching TRBD1. Germline V gene lookup returns CDR1 SGHDT and CDR2 YYEEEE. The CDR3 length is 15 residues. The J segment lost 8 bases and the V segment lost 4 bases, leaving 7 bases of the junction unmatched.

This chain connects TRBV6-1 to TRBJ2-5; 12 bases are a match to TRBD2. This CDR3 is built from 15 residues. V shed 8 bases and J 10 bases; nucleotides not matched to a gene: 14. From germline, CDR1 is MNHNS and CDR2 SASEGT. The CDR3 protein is CASLDKLAGGPVQYF. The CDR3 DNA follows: TGTGCCAGCCTAGACAAGCTAGCGGGGGGGCCGGTCCAGTACTTC.